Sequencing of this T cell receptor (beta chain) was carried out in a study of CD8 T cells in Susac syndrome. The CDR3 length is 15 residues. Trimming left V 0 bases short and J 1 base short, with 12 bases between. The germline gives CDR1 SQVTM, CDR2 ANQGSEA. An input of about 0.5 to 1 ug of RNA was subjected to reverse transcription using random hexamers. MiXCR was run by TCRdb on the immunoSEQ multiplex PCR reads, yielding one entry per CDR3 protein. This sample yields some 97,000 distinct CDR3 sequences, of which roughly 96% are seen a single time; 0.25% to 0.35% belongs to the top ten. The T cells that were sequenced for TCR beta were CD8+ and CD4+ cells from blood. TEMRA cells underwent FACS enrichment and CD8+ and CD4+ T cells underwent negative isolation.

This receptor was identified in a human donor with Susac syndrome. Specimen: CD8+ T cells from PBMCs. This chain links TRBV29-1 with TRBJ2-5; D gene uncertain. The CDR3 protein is CSVEEYPATQETQYF. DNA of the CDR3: TGCAGCGTTGAAGAGTACCCCGCTACCCAAGAGACCCAGTACTTC. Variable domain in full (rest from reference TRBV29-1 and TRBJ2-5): SAVISQKPSRDICQRGTSLTIQCQVDSQVTMMFWYRQQPGQSLTLIATANQGSEATYESGFVIDKFPISRPNLTFSTLTVSNMSPEDSSIYLCSVEEYPATQETQYFGPGTRLLVL.